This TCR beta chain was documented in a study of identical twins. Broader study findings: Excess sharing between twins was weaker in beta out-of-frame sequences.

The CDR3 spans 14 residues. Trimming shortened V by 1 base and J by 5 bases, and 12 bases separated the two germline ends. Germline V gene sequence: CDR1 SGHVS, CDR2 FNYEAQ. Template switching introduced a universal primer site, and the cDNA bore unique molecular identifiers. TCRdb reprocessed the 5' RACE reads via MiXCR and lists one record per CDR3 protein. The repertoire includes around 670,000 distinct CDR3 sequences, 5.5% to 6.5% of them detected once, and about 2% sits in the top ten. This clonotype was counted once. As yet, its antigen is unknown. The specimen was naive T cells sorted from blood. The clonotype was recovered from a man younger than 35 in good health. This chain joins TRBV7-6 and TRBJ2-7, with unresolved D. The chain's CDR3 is CASSLGNRYDEQYF. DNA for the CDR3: TGTGCCAGCAGCTTAGGTAACCGTTACGACGAGCAGTACTTC.